These 19 T cell receptor beta chains originate from one sample sequenced in a study of shared clonotypes between healthy human individuals. Produced via immunoSEQ multiplex PCR; TCRdb's table is partial and in-frame only. The sample consists of about 1.1 million clones, 70% to 80% of them appearing once. The sample consisted of memory CD4+ T cells from PBMCs. Documented subset: CD45RA-negative fraction. The receptors come from a man aged 18 to 35 in good health. Some clones in this sample may be carry-over from other donors' samples.

This clone was seen just once. The gene calls are TRBV28 and TRBJ1-5; 8 bases fit TRBD1. Germline CDR1 reads MDHEN; CDR2 reads SYDVKM. J gave up 3 bases and V 6 bases, and 7 bases lay outside the gene matches. The CDR3 loop spans 15 amino acids. CDR3: CASSLDRVDNQPQHF. The CDR3 DNA reads as TGTGCCAGCAGCCTGGACAGGGTTGACAATCAGCCCCAGCATTTT. The full variable domain, with the rest looked up from reference TRBV28 and TRBJ1-5, is DVKVTQSSRYLVKRTGEKVFLECVQDMDHENMFWYRQDPGLGLRLIYFSYDVKMKEKGDIPEGYSVSREKKERFSLILESASTNQTSMYLCASSLDRVDNQPQHFGDGTRLSIL.

About this clone: Other nucleotide sequences in the sample specify the same CDR3. The rearrangement uses TRBV7-9 and TRBJ1-1; 8 nucleotides align to TRBD1. This CDR3 contains 12 residues. Germline loops: CDR1 SEHNR, CDR2 FQNEAQ (reference sequence). V was pared by 3 bases and J by 6 bases, with 0 bases of the junction left unmatched. For the CDR3, the DNA is TGTGCCAGCAGCTTGGACAGGGCTGAAGCTTTCTTT. It is translated as CASSLDRAEAFF.

The CDR3 bases are TGTGCCAGCAGGCTGACAGGGTCTGGGGCCAACGTCCTGACTTTC. It codes for CASRLTGSGANVLTF. V and J are TRBV11-2 and TRBJ2-6; TRBD1 agrees at 7 bases. Germline loops: CDR1 SGHAT, CDR2 FQNNGV. Trimming took 6 bases from V and 1 from J; bases not matched to a gene: 3. There are 15 residues in the CDR3.

In this sample, this clone turned up once. This chain links TRBV27 with TRBJ2-1; tentatively, D is TRBD2 (5 bases). CDR1 and CDR2 from the germline V gene are MNHEY and SMNVEV (reference sequence). The CDR3 length is 14 residues. The germline V and J ends were trimmed by 0 bases and 12 bases, with 15 bases remaining between them. This CDR3 is CASSLSFGLFPQFF. For the CDR3, the DNA is TGTGCCAGCAGTTTATCGTTTGGACTTTTTCCGCAGTTCTTC.

This chain joins TRBV7-8 and TRBJ2-7; 12 bases match TRBD2. The J segment lost 2 bases and the V segment lost 5 bases, leaving 10 bases of the junction unmatched. This CDR3 has 17 residues. The V gene's germline CDR1 is SGHVS and CDR2 FQNEAQ. The CDR3: CASSLRTSGVLPYEQYF. For the CDR3, the DNA is TGTGCCAGCAGCCTCCGGACTAGCGGGGTGCTCCCCTACGAGCAGTACTTC.

The chain links TRBV6-1 to TRBJ2-7; 8 nucleotides align to TRBD1. Looked up from germline, CDR1 is MNHNS and CDR2 is SASEGT. CDR3 length: 13 amino acids. Germline trimming cut 7 bases from V and 3 bases from J; bases unmatched to any gene: 5. The CDR3 sequence is CASTRTGYYEQYF. In DNA, the CDR3 is TGTGCCAGCACCCGGACAGGGTACTACGAGCAGTACTTC.

This chain joins TRBV6-4 and TRBJ2-1, with 7 bases identical to TRBD2. The germline V gene has CDR1 MRHNA and CDR2 SNTAGT. The CDR3 is 14 amino acids. V gave up 5 bases and J gave up 9 bases; unmatched junction bases: 10. CDR3 DNA sequence: TGTGCCAGCAGTCCCTCGCGGGAGTATGGTGAGCAGTTCTTC. This gives the protein CASSPSREYGEQFF.

This chain links TRBV28 with TRBJ2-1, with 10 bases aligning to TRBD2. With 5 bases clipped from V and 1 base from J, the junction kept 11 bases outside the gene matches. CDR3 length: 18 residues. Germline V gene lookup returns CDR1 MDHEN and CDR2 SYDVKM. The chain's CDR3 is CASSTRASGSGSYNEQFF. In DNA form, the CDR3 reads TGTGCCAGCAGTACACGTGCTAGCGGGAGCGGGTCCTACAATGAGCAGTTCTTC.

V gene TRBV5-6 combines with J gene TRBJ2-5, with TRBD1 as a possible D gene (6 bases). V lost 4 bases to trimming and J lost 3 bases, with 10 bases between them. Germline loops: CDR1 SGHDT, CDR2 YYEEEE. The CDR3 length is 13 residues. The CDR3 region is CASSKGVEETQYF. The CDR3 DNA is TGTGCCAGCAGCAAGGGGGTCGAAGAGACCCAGTACTTC.

The CDR3 region is CASSADRMNTEAFF. In DNA form, the CDR3 reads TGCGCCAGCAGCGCGGACAGGATGAACACTGAAGCTTTCTTT. This chain connects TRBV10-1 to TRBJ1-1; 7 bases agree with TRBD1. The CDR3 spans 14 residues. After removal of 6 bases from V and 0 bases from J, the junction contained 4 bases not matched to a gene. Germline CDR1 is WNHNN and CDR2 is SYGVQD (reference sequence).

The chain carries TRBV28 and TRBJ1-4, with a weak D call TRBD1 (5 bases). CDR1 is MDHEN, CDR2 SYDVKM, per germline. The CDR3 consists of 13 residues. V was clipped by 5 bases and J by 8 bases, with 12 bases between them. As DNA, the CDR3 is TGTGCCAGCAGTACAGGAGGTCACGAAAAACTGTTTTTT. Translating it yields CASSTGGHEKLFF.

This chain connects TRBV5-1 to TRBJ2-2, with 8 positions matching TRBD2. Germline V lookup: CDR1 SGHRS, CDR2 YFSETQ. This CDR3 comprises 15 residues. V dropped 5 bases and J dropped 3; count of bases not matched to a gene: 6. DNA of the CDR3: TGCGCCAGCAGTTTTGACGGGAGGGACACCGGGGAGCTGTTTTTT. Amino acids: CASSFDGRDTGELFF.

This clone was counted between two and nine times. One base away lies a much larger clone, so this may be a sequencing read error. Within the sample, other DNA sequences also encode this same CDR3. The chain couples TRBV6-1 to TRBJ1-1; no clear D gene. V gave up 6 bases and J gave up 2 bases, with 7 bases separating them. The length of the CDR3 is 12 residues. CDR1 MNHNS and CDR2 SASEGT come from the germline V gene. The DNA of the CDR3 is TGTGCCAGCAGCCGGAGAAACACTGAAGCTTTCTTT. Its translation is CASSRRNTEAFF.

The genes are TRBV2 and TRBJ2-3; 11 bases align to TRBD2. The ends lost 8 bases at V and 3 bases at J; junction bases unmatched: 4. The CDR3 is 14 residues long. Per the germline V gene, CDR1 is SNHLY and CDR2 is FYNNEI. Written as DNA, the CDR3 is TGTGCCAGCGGGGGACTAGCGGTTACAGATACGCAGTATTTT. Its protein is CASGGLAVTDTQYF. The full variable domain, in which reference TRBV2 and TRBJ2-3 provide the parts outside the CDR3, is EPEVTQTPSHQVTQMGQEVILRCVPISNHLYFYWYRQILGQKVEFLVSFYNNEISEKSEIFDDQFSVERPDGSNFTLKIRSTKLEDSAMYFCASGGLAVTDTQYFGPGTRLTVL.

DNA for the CDR3: TGTGCCAGCAGCATGGACGGTCCCACGAAGAACACTGAAGCTTTCTTT. It encodes CASSMDGPTKNTEAFF. The J gene is TRBJ1-1, the V gene TRBV5-4; D gene unclear. The CDR3 contains 16 residues. Germline V gives CDR1 SGHNT, CDR2 YYREEE (reference sequence). V shed 4 bases and J shed 1 base, with 17 bases lying between them.

In the case of this clone: The sample has other DNA sequences that encode this CDR3 too. The chain uses TRBV11-2 and TRBJ2-7, with no clear D. The V and J ends lost 2 bases and 4 bases respectively, with 9 bases between them. Per germline, CDR1 SGHAT and CDR2 FQNNGV. The CDR3 spans 13 residues. CDR3 nucleotides: TGTGCCAGCAGCTTAAGGGTCGGGTACGAGCAGTACTTC. Translating it yields CASSLRVGYEQYF.

The gene calls are TRBV28 and TRBJ1-5, with D unresolved. V lost 6 bases and J lost 0, with 9 bases in between. The germline CDR1 and CDR2 sequences are MDHEN and SYDVKM. This CDR3 region has 14 residues. The CDR3 DNA reads TGTGCCAGCAGCCAGAGTTATAGCAATCAGCCCCAGCATTTT. Translating it yields CASSQSYSNQPQHF.

The chain combines TRBV19 with TRBJ1-1, with a weak D call TRBD1 (6 bases). The germline V gene has CDR1 LNHDA and CDR2 SQIVND (reference sequence). The CDR3 spans 14 residues. The V end lost 5 bases, the J end lost 5 bases, and 15 bases lay between the germline ends. The CDR3 loop reads CASSLTGFGTEAFF. CDR3 nucleotides: TGTGCCAGTAGTCTTACAGGGTTTGGGACTGAAGCTTTCTTT.

The V call is TRBV7-8, the J call TRBJ1-2; D call uncertain. V was trimmed by 8 bases and J by 8 bases, leaving 27 bases between them. Germline assignment: CDR1 SGHVS and CDR2 FQNEAQ. The CDR3 runs to 16 residues. CDR3 loop: CASHTGAESQAFGYTF. In DNA form, the CDR3 reads TGTGCCAGCCACACCGGTGCCGAATCGCAAGCCTTCGGCTACACCTTC.